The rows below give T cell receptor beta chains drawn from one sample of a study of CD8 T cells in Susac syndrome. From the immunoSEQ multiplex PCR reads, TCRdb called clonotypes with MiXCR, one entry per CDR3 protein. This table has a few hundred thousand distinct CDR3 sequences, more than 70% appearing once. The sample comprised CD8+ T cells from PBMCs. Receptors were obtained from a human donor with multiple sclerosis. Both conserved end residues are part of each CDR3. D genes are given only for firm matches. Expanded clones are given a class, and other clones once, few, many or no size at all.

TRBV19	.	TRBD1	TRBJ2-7	CASSITETGGIHEQYF	TGTGCCAGTAGTATCACAGAAACAGGGGGTATCCACGAGCAGTACTTC
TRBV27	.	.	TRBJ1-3	CASSLDGNTIYF	TGTGCCAGCAGTTTGGATGGAAACACCATATATTTT
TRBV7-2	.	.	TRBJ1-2	CASSTGITNYGYTF	TGTGCCAGCAGCACGGGGATTACTAACTATGGCTACACCTTC
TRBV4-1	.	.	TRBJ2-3	CASSQVAPTDTQYF	TGCGCCAGCAGCCAAGTAGCCCCCACAGATACGCAGTATTTT
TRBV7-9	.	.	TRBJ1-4	CASSLVGQGATNEKLFF	TGTGCCAGCAGCTTAGTAGGCCAGGGTGCAACTAATGAAAAACTGTTTTTT
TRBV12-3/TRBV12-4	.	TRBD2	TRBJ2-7	CASSFTSGTTYEQYF	TGTGCCAGCAGTTTTACTAGCGGGACTACCTACGAGCAGTACTTC
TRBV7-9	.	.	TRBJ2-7	CAYGDTAYEQYF	TGTGCGTATGGGGACACCGCTTACGAGCAGTACTTC
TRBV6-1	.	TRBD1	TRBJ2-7	CASSRGGTVYEQYF	TGTGCCAGCAGCCGAGGGGGCACGGTATACGAGCAGTACTTC
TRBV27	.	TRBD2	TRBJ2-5	CASSSEAGGPLETQYF	TGTGCCAGCAGTTCCGAAGCGGGAGGGCCCTTAGAGACCCAGTACTTC
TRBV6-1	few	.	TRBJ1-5	CATILQGPYSNQPQHF	TGTGCCACCATCCTGCAGGGGCCCTATAGCAATCAGCCCCAGCATTTT
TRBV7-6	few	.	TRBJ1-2	CASSADSNYGYTF	TGTGCCAGCAGCGCCGACAGTAACTATGGCTACACCTTC
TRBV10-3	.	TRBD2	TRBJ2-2	CAISASGSLGELFF	TGTGCCATCAGTGCGAGCGGGAGTCTCGGGGAGCTGTTTTTT
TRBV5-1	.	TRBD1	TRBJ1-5	CASSLGDGTGGNQPQHF	TGCGCCAGCAGCCTAGGAGATGGGACAGGTGGCAATCAGCCCCAGCATTTT
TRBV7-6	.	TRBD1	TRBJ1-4	CASSGGTGDEKLFF	TGTGCCAGCAGCGGCGGGACAGGGGATGAAAAACTGTTTTTT
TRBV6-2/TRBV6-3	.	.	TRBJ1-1	CASSYEPITNTEAFF	TGTGCCAGCAGTTACGAGCCGATTACCAACACTGAAGCTTTCTTT
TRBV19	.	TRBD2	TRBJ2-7	CASSKSGSYEQYF	TGTGCCAGTAGTAAGAGCGGGAGCTACGAGCAGTACTTC